The 32 T cell receptor beta chains given below trace back to one sample, sequenced in a study of blood T cell repertoires in COVID-19. Sequenced by immunoSEQ multiplex PCR; TCRdb stores in-frame clones only, minus some. The repertoire holds about 230,000 clones, with around four fifths as singletons. Sequences were obtained from peripheral blood. All receptors come from a woman in her 70s with active or convalescent COVID-19.

V and J are TRBV11-2 and TRBJ2-3, with TRBD2 as a possible D gene (6 bases). Trimming cost V 5 bases and J 7 bases, with 13 bases left between them. Germline lookup yields CDR1 SGHAT and CDR2 FQNNGV. The CDR3 has 13 residues. The CDR3 region is CASSVPGVNTQYF. The CDR3 DNA sequence: TGTGCCAGCAGCGTCCCGGGGGTAAATACGCAGTATTTT.

The chain has TRBV2 and TRBJ2-5, with 9 bases that match TRBD1. Per the germline V gene, CDR1 is SNHLY and CDR2 is FYNNEI. Unmatched junction bases numbered 5, after V lost 8 bases and J lost 1 base. The CDR3 sequence is 14 residues long. In DNA form, the CDR3 reads TGTGCCAGCCGTACAGGGGGCACCCAAGAGACCCAGTACTTC. It encodes CASRTGGTQETQYF.

V is TRBV6-1 and J is TRBJ1-6, with D perhaps TRBD1 (5 bases). Trimming pared 3 bases from V and 0 bases from J, leaving 15 bases between. Germline V gives CDR1 MNHNS, CDR2 SASEGT. CDR3 size: 18 residues. This CDR3 reads CASSDPRQLFSYNSPLHF. In nucleotides, the CDR3 is TGTGCCAGCAGTGACCCTAGACAGCTATTCTCCTATAATTCACCCCTCCACTTT.

This chain connects TRBV3-1 (or the pseudogene TRBV3-2) to TRBJ1-5; tentative D call: TRBD1 (6 bases). This CDR3 spans 15 amino acids. The V gene lost 4 bases and the J gene lost 4 bases, with 14 bases spanning the gap. In germline, CDR1 is LGHDT, CDR2 YNNKEL (reference sequence). CDR3 amino acids: CASSPLTGPNQPQHF. In nucleotides, the CDR3 is TGTGCCAGCAGCCCGTTGACAGGACCTAATCAGCCCCAGCATTTT.

V and J are TRBV5-4 and TRBJ2-1, with a possible D match to TRBD1 (5 bases). The ends were cut back, 6 bases at V and 4 bases at J, with 11 bases in the middle. From germline, CDR1 is SGHNT and CDR2 YYREEE (reference sequence). This CDR3 contains 13 residues. The DNA for the CDR3 is TGTGCCAGCACCATTGACAGTTACAATGAGCAGTTCTTC. Residues: CASTIDSYNEQFF.

V is TRBV13 and J is TRBJ2-1, with 8 bases aligning to TRBD2. J gave up 9 bases and V 4 bases, and 14 bases lay outside the gene matches. The length of the CDR3 is 16 residues. Germline-derived CDR1 and CDR2 are PRHDT and FYEKMQ (reference sequence). In nucleotides, the CDR3 is TGTGCCAGCAGCTCCCCTCCCAGCGGGGGAGCCGGTGAGCAGTTCTTC. Translated, it gives CASSSPPSGGAGEQFF.

Turning to this clone: Other nucleotide sequences from this sample produce the same CDR3. CDR3 loop: CASSLGQGPLYGYTF. The CDR3 DNA reads as TGTGCCAGCAGCTTAGGGCAGGGGCCCCTATATGGCTACACCTTC. The chain combines TRBV7-2 with TRBJ1-2; D perhaps matches TRBD1 (6 bases). V lost 1 base to trimming and J lost 5 bases, with 14 bases between them. There are 15 residues in the CDR3. Germline V lookup: CDR1 SGHTA, CDR2 FQGNSA.

A single count supports this clone. A much larger clone differs by one base, so this may be a read error. The V and J genes are TRBV6-4 and TRBJ1-2; D gene uncertain. The V and J ends lost 3 bases and 2 bases respectively, with 7 bases between them. Looked up from germline, CDR1 is MRHNA and CDR2 is SNTAGT. CDR3 size: 13 residues. Written as DNA, the CDR3 is TGTGCCAGCAGTGAATCCGGGAACTATGGCTACACCTTC. Protein product: CASSESGNYGYTF.

The chain employs TRBV15 and TRBJ2-1; TRBD1 is a possible D gene (5 bases). The germline V gene has CDR1 LNHNV and CDR2 YYDKDF (reference sequence). This CDR3 has 16 residues. V was pared by 3 bases and J by 0 bases, with 12 bases between. CDR3 DNA: TGTGCCACCAGCAGGTACAGGTCCAGCTCCTACAATGAGCAGTTCTTC. Its translation is CATSRYRSSSYNEQFF.

V gene TRBV2 combines with J gene TRBJ1-1; 7 bases are shared with TRBD1. V was clipped by 5 bases and J by 0 bases; unmatched bases: 6. Germline assignment: CDR1 SNHLY and CDR2 FYNNEI. CDR3 length: 15 amino acids. The CDR3 loop is CASSLQGTLNTEAFF. The CDR3 nucleotides read TGTGCCAGCAGTTTACAGGGGACTTTGAACACTGAAGCTTTCTTT.

CDR3 coding DNA: TGTGCCAGCTCCCCGGGACTAGCGGGAGAGAACGAGCAGTACTTC. Translating it yields CASSPGLAGENEQYF. The chain couples TRBV18 to TRBJ2-7, with 14 bases that match TRBD2. With V trimmed by 6 bases and J by 5 bases, 6 bases remained unmatched. Germline CDR1 and CDR2: KGHSH and LQKENI. The CDR3 has 15 residues. Supplemented by reference TRBV18 and TRBJ2-7, the full variable domain reads NAGVMQNPRHLVRRRGQEARLRCSPMKGHSHVYWYRQLPEEGLKFMVYLQKENIIDESGMPKERFSAEFPKEGPSILRIQQVVRGDSAAYFCASSPGLAGENEQYFGPGTRLTVT.

As DNA, the CDR3 is TGTGCCAGCAGCGTTACAGGGATCACCGGGGAGCTGTTTTTT. Its protein is CASSVTGITGELFF. The V and J genes are TRBV9 and TRBJ2-2, with D perhaps matching TRBD1 (6 bases). Trimming took 2 bases from V and 4 from J, leaving 9 bases between them. The CDR3 covers 14 residues. Germline CDR1 reads SGDLS; CDR2 reads YYNGEE.

The chain uses TRBV3-1 (or the pseudogene TRBV3-2) and TRBJ1-1; D remains unclear. Germline CDR1 is LGHDT and CDR2 is YNNKEL (reference sequence). Trimming removed 5 bases from V and 2 bases from J, with 3 bases in between. This CDR3 spans 11 amino acids. The CDR3 bases are TGTGCCAGCAGCTCTAACACTGAAGCTTTCTTT. Its translation: CASSSNTEAFF.

The rearrangement joins TRBV3-1 (or the pseudogene TRBV3-2) to TRBJ1-5; D is perhaps TRBD1 (5 bases). V lost 1 base and J 9 bases, leaving 13 bases between the germline ends. Germline assignment: CDR1 LGHDT and CDR2 YNNKEL (reference sequence). CDR3 length equals 14 residues. This CDR3 is CASSQAPGDPPQHF. The CDR3 DNA sequence: TGTGCCAGCAGCCAAGCTCCGGGGGATCCGCCCCAGCATTTT.

The V gene is TRBV18, the J gene TRBJ2-7; 7 bases fit TRBD1. This CDR3 spans 13 amino acids. Germline lookup yields CDR1 KGHSH and CDR2 LQKENI. V shed 3 bases, J shed 6 bases, and the junction held 5 bases outside the gene matches. The CDR3, as DNA: TGTGCCAGCTCACCGCGGGCAGGGGGCGAGCAGTACTTC. Protein: CASSPRAGGEQYF.

This chain links TRBV5-8 with TRBJ2-1; 8 nucleotides line up with TRBD2. With 3 bases clipped from V and 6 bases from J, the junction kept 5 bases outside the gene matches. Per germline, CDR1 SGHTS and CDR2 YDEGEE. The CDR3 has 14 amino acids. The CDR3, as DNA: TGTGCCAGCAGCTACCTAGGACTAGCCAATGAGCAGTTCTTC. Its protein product is CASSYLGLANEQFF.

The chain is built from TRBV7-9 and TRBJ2-5; 8 bases are a match to TRBD2. The junction had 7 bases not matched to a gene; V was cut back by 3 bases and J by 4 bases. CDR1 SEHNR and CDR2 FQNEAQ come from the germline V gene (reference sequence). This CDR3 has 15 residues. CDR3 protein: CASSFTGTRPETQYF. The CDR3 DNA reads TGTGCCAGCAGCTTTACCGGGACTAGGCCAGAGACCCAGTACTTC.

J is TRBJ2-2 and V is TRBV5-1, with TRBD2 matching over 9 bases. The CDR3 is 16 amino acids. The germline gives CDR1 SGHRS, CDR2 YFSETQ. V lost 4 bases and J lost 1; bases outside the gene matches: 5. CDR3 sequence: CASSLIAGENTGELFF. The CDR3 DNA follows: TGCGCCAGCAGCCTAATAGCGGGAGAGAACACCGGGGAGCTGTTTTTT.

The chain joins TRBV6-5 to TRBJ2-6, with D uncertain. V lost 2 bases to trimming and J lost 5 bases, with 13 bases between them. The CDR3 sequence is 16 residues long. CDR1 is MNHEY and CDR2 is SVGAGI in the germline V gene. CDR3 residues: CASSYDSAPRANVLTF. The CDR3, as DNA: TGTGCCAGCAGTTACGATTCCGCGCCCCGGGCCAACGTCCTGACTTTC.

The chain recombines TRBV20-1 with TRBJ2-4, with 7 bases lining up with TRBD2. The CDR3 is 11 residues long. Germline CDR1 DFQATT, CDR2 SNEGSKA (reference sequence). V shed 5 bases, J shed 15 bases, and the junction held 10 bases outside the gene matches. The CDR3 region is CSAGTTESRYF. The CDR3 DNA follows: TGCAGTGCTGGGACTACGGAATCGAGGTACTTC.

This clone was seen more than once but under ten times. This chain links TRBV11-2 with TRBJ1-5; no firm D call. Trimming removed 2 bases at V and 6 bases at J, with 8 bases between. Germline V lookup: CDR1 SGHAT, CDR2 FQNNGV. CDR3 length equals 13 residues. CDR3 in DNA: TGTGCCAGCAGCTTATTTGGGAGTCAGCCCCAGCATTTT. This sequence encodes CASSLFGSQPQHF.

V and J are TRBV4-1 and TRBJ1-4; TRBD1 might be the D (6 bases). CDR3 length: 17 residues. V was cut by 5 bases and J by 1 base, with 17 bases left in between. Germline V lookup: CDR1 MGHRA, CDR2 YSYEKL. The CDR3 is CASSFNQGWKTNEKLFF. The CDR3 DNA follows: TGCGCCAGCAGCTTCAACCAGGGGTGGAAAACTAATGAAAAACTGTTTTTT.

V and J are TRBV5-1 and TRBJ2-5, with a weak D call TRBD1 (6 bases). The germline V gene has CDR1 SGHRS and CDR2 YFSETQ. The CDR3 is 13 amino acids. Between the trimmed V and J ends, which lost 4 bases and 5 bases, there was a span of 12 bases. For the CDR3, the DNA is TGCGCCAGCAGCGTCACAGGGCCTGAGACCCAGTACTTC. Protein: CASSVTGPETQYF.

This clone was recorded once. The chain employs TRBV5-1 and TRBJ2-1, with 8 bases that match TRBD2. Germline V gene lookup returns CDR1 SGHRS and CDR2 YFSETQ. The CDR3 is 15 amino acids. The V and J ends lost 1 base and 6 bases, in that order; junction bases with no gene match: 6. The DNA for the CDR3 is TGCGCCAGCAGCTTGATGGGACTAGTTGCCAATGAGCAGTTCTTC. Translated: CASSLMGLVANEQFF.

This chain connects TRBV15 to TRBJ2-5, with TRBD2 matching over 8 bases. The CDR3 totals 15 residues. Trimming took 0 bases from V and 5 from J; bases not matched to a gene: 5. The germline V gene encodes CDR1 LNHNV and CDR2 YYDKDF (reference sequence). Here the CDR3 DNA reads TGTGCCACCAGCAGAGAGGGACTAGGGGGTGAGACCCAGTACTTC. Amino acids: CATSREGLGGETQYF. The variable domain in full, with the rest retrieved from reference TRBV15 and TRBJ2-5, is DAMVIQNPRYQVTQFGKPVTLSCSQTLNHNVMYWYQQKSSQAPKLLFHYYDKDFNNEADTPDNFQSRRPNTSFCFLDIRSPGLGDTAMYLCATSREGLGGETQYFGPGTRLLVL.

This rearrangement joins TRBV4-1 to TRBJ2-7; 7 bases align to TRBD1. The V and J ends lost 0 bases and 3 bases, in that order; junction bases with no gene match: 11. The CDR3 runs 17 residues. From germline, CDR1 is MGHRA and CDR2 YSYEKL. The CDR3 protein is CASSQDLFRGQGYEQYF. In DNA form, the CDR3 reads TGCGCCAGCAGCCAAGACCTATTTAGGGGGCAGGGCTACGAGCAGTACTTC.

The V gene is TRBV5-5, the J gene TRBJ2-3; 7 bases map to TRBD2. The junction had 5 bases not matched to a gene; V was cut back by 5 bases and J by 2 bases. The germline V gene has CDR1 SGHKS and CDR2 YYEKEE (reference sequence). The CDR3 spans 14 residues. CDR3: CASRSGASTDTQYF. The CDR3 DNA sequence: TGTGCCAGCAGAAGCGGGGCCTCCACAGATACGCAGTATTTT.

This chain joins TRBV2 and TRBJ1-1, with 7 bases lining up with TRBD1. The J segment lost 0 bases and the V segment lost 2 bases, leaving 3 bases of the junction unmatched. The CDR3 is made up of 15 amino acids. Germline assignment: CDR1 SNHLY and CDR2 FYNNEI. Written as DNA, the CDR3 is TGTGCCAGCAGTGAATTGGGGACAGTGAACACTGAAGCTTTCTTT. Translated, it gives CASSELGTVNTEAFF.

The J gene is TRBJ2-7, the V gene TRBV2; tentatively, D is TRBD2 (5 bases). Germline V lookup: CDR1 SNHLY, CDR2 FYNNEI. Trimming removed 7 bases at V and 4 bases at J, with 11 bases between. The CDR3 has 12 amino acids. CDR3 nucleotides: TGTGCCAGCAAGGGAGAGACGTACGAGCAGTACTTC. The encoded protein is CASKGETYEQYF. Combining the CDR3 with reference TRBV2 and TRBJ2-7 gives the whole variable domain EPEVTQTPSHQVTQMGQEVILRCVPISNHLYFYWYRQILGQKVEFLVSFYNNEISEKSEIFDDQFSVERPDGSNFTLKIRSTKLEDSAMYFCASKGETYEQYFGPGTRLTVT.

This chain uses TRBV18 with TRBJ1-5, with D possibly being TRBD1 (5 bases). The CDR3 totals 13 residues. With 5 bases removed from V and 9 bases from J, the gap between germline ends came to 14 bases. Germline CDR1 and CDR2: KGHSH and LQKENI. The CDR3 bases are TGTGCCAGCTCAGCAGGGCCAAGGTTGCCCCAGCATTTT. Translation: CASSAGPRLPQHF.

J is TRBJ2-1 and V is TRBV7-9; D possibly corresponds to TRBD1 (6 bases). The length of the CDR3 is 16 residues. Germline V gives CDR1 SEHNR, CDR2 FQNEAQ (reference sequence). V was cut by 5 bases and J by 5 bases, with 19 bases left in between. The DNA of the CDR3 is TGTGCCAGCAGCCGATACAGGGAATTGTACAACAATGAGCAGTTCTTC. It yields the protein CASSRYRELYNNEQFF. The variable domain in full, completed from reference TRBV7-9 and TRBJ2-1, reads DTGVSQNPRHKITKRGQNVTFRCDPISEHNRLYWYRQTLGQGPEFLTYFQNEAQLEKSRLLSDRFSAERPKGSFSTLEIQRTEQGDSAMYLCASSRYRELYNNEQFFGPGTRLTVL.

The chain has TRBV6-5 and TRBJ2-7, with D possibly matching TRBD1 (6 bases). Germline-derived CDR1 and CDR2 are MNHEY and SVGAGI. Trimming removed 6 bases from V and 2 bases from J, with 14 bases in between. CDR3 length equals 14 residues. CDR3 in amino acids: CASRRTEGPYEQYF. CDR3 DNA: TGTGCCAGCAGACGGACAGAGGGCCCCTACGAGCAGTACTTC.